These T cell receptor beta chains were read from a single sample in a study of cytomegalovirus exposure and HLA in healthy donors. TCRdb keeps only in-frame clones here, not all; method: immunoSEQ multiplex PCR. The sample contains 98,000 or so clones, roughly three quarters of which appear only once. The material sequenced was PBMCs. These receptors all come from a woman aged 40 to 50 in good health and CMV-seronegative. Each CDR3 is given without its conserved first and last residue.

j_gene | v_gene | CDR3aa
TRBJ1-4 | TRBV9 | ASSVSTGKDNEKLF
TRBJ2-7 | TRBV19 | ASTNVLYEQY
TRBJ1-1 | TRBV28 | ASSPGQILRAF
TRBJ1-1 | TRBV12-5 | ASSRENTEAF
TRBJ2-6 | TRBV5-1 | ASSLMGGVSSGANVLT
TRBJ1-2 | TRBV27 | ASRYTGTGAYGYT
TRBJ1-2 | TRBV6-6 | ASSYQGQSSYGYT
TRBJ2-5 | TRBV5-1 | ASSSQGAQETQY
TRBJ1-2 | TRBV7-2 | ASSYNRGGGYT
TRBJ2-1 | TRBV11-3 | ASSSTGGFNEQF
TRBJ1-1 | TRBV16 | ASSRWGDRANTEAF
TRBJ2-5 | TRBV28 | ASSLPPGSGVDRGTQY
TRBJ2-5 | TRBV28 | ATRPPGVQTQY
TRBJ1-2 | TRBV6-5 | ASREAPYGYT
TRBJ2-2 | TRBV7-3 | ASSTRGTANTGELF
TRBJ2-5 | TRBV28 | ASSLAVLPQETQY
TRBJ1-2 | TRBV28 | ASTRGGQPYGYT
TRBJ1-6 | TRBV27 | ASSLGTAVNSPLH
TRBJ1-2 | TRBV28 | ASSLGSAGLVRGYT
TRBJ2-1 | TRBV7-6 | ASRTRKYNEQF
TRBJ1-5 | TRBV5-6 | ASSLGQGVGQPQH
TRBJ2-7 | TRBV27 | ASSLGQTYEQY
TRBJ2-3 | TRBV5-1 | ASSGTGSRTDTQY
TRBJ2-1 | TRBV19 | ASSMASGMYNEQF
TRBJ2-2 | TRBV28 | ASRGRTSGTGELF
TRBJ2-3 | TRBV9 | ASSVSIPGLAASTDTQY
TRBJ2-1 | TRBV30 | AWSSAGGNEQF
TRBJ1-4 | TRBV6-5 | ASSFRRQATNEKLF
TRBJ1-4 | TRBV6-6 | ASSKENEKLF
TRBJ1-6 | TRBV7-2 | ASTMTGGNSPLH
TRBJ2-7 | TRBV9 | ASSAQGGEQY
TRBJ2-5 | TRBV27 | ASSSRYQETQY
TRBJ2-2 | TRBV6-5 | ASRDFVQAGELF
TRBJ1-1 | TRBV5-6 | ASSLPLTGDNTEAF
TRBJ2-2 | TRBV7-9 | ASSRLGGIGTGELF
TRBJ2-6 | TRBV25-1 | ASSDSGTAGANVLT
TRBJ2-3 | TRBV5-6 | ASGGLDRATDTQY
TRBJ2-5 | TRBV7-2 | ASSFGGVGTQY
TRBJ1-5 | TRBV2 | ASSIQGGNQPQH
TRBJ2-7 | TRBV7-3 | ASSPTAVAGLGEQY
TRBJ1-2 | TRBV6-4 | ASSGSTGYGYT
TRBJ1-2 | TRBV27 | ASSYGGAVAGYT
TRBJ2-1 | TRBV27 | ASSENTAGTRYPNEQF
TRBJ2-7 | TRBV5-1 | ASSLGPILGEQY
TRBJ1-2 | TRBV27 | ASSSYSLDYGYT
TRBJ2-5 | TRBV7-2 | ASSFDRRETQY
TRBJ1-5 | TRBV11-2 | ASSPTWPGGQCKNQPQH
TRBJ1-6 | TRBV7-9 | ASSLPSSNSPLH
TRBJ2-1 | TRBV27 | ASSRAGKVGNEQF
TRBJ2-1 | TRBV6-6 | ASSYSEEQF
TRBJ2-2 | TRBV7-9 | ASSPTTGLNTGELF
TRBJ2-1 | TRBV29-1 | SVEDVLRQGANEQF
TRBJ2-1 | TRBV27 | ASSPLGLAGVVAGSYNEQF
TRBJ2-7 | TRBV4-3 | ASSQDGGLAPVEQY
TRBJ1-5 | TRBV7-2 | ASSPEVRSPQH
TRBJ1-3 | TRBV18 | ASSRRAGGSSGNTIY
TRBJ1-5 | TRBV27 | ASSLYYSNQPQH
TRBJ1-2 | TRBV4-1 | ASSQDGTPETYGYT
TRBJ2-7 | TRBV27 | ASSPGQGAVHEQY